This T cell receptor (beta chain) comes out of a study of spatial heterogeneity in lung cancer. The time point was: sample taken at primary tumor resection. Every TCR cDNA molecule carried a tag that served as a unique molecular identifier. TCRdb processed the 5' RACE reads anew with MiXCR; each CDR3 protein has one entry. The sample lists 35,000 to 55,000 distinct CDR3 sequences; approximately 14% were seen once. The V and J ends lost 0 bases and 1 base respectively, with 8 bases between them. This CDR3 contains 15 residues. The germline V gene encodes CDR1 SGHRS and CDR2 YFSETQ. This clonotype was found once.

The sequence derives from a male donor with early-stage non-small cell lung cancer. The sequencing used PBMCs, collected at surgery. The V gene is TRBV5-1, the J gene TRBJ2-1; D is unresolved. This CDR3 is CASSLVRQSYNEQFF. CDR3 in DNA: TGCGCCAGCAGCTTGGTTCGACAATCCTACAATGAGCAGTTCTTC.